This passage covers 19 T cell receptor beta chains from one sample sequenced in a study of blood T cell repertoires in COVID-19. Measured with immunoSEQ multiplex PCR; TCRdb has only the in-frame clones, and not every one. This table has around 260,000 clones, around 80% appearing once. The sequenced sample consisted of peripheral blood. The receptors were gathered from a man aged 55 to 70 with acute or convalescent COVID-19.

This clone occurred a few times. This sequence joins TRBV6-5 and TRBJ2-7, with a possible D match to TRBD2 (5 bases). V lost 6 bases and J lost 4, with 13 bases in between. Germline-derived CDR1 and CDR2 are MNHEY and SVGAGI. The CDR3 extends over 13 amino acids. CDR3 sequence reads: CASSRGGPYEQYF. CDR3 nucleotides: TGTGCCAGCAGCCGCGGAGGACCTTACGAGCAGTACTTC.

J is TRBJ2-3 and V is TRBV19; D might be TRBD1 (8 bases). Per the germline V gene, CDR1 is LNHDA and CDR2 is SQIVND (reference sequence). The CDR3 loop spans 15 amino acids. With 6 bases removed from V and 4 bases from J, the gap between germline ends came to 17 bases. As DNA, the CDR3 is TGTGCCAGTAGCTCAGGACAGGGAGGGTCAGATACGCAGTATTTT. Amino acid sequence: CASSSGQGGSDTQYF.

The chain combines TRBV13 with TRBJ1-2; 7 positions agree with TRBD1. The trim removed 4 bases at V and 5 bases at J, leaving 4 bases unmatched. The CDR3 totals 13 residues. CDR1 and CDR2 from the germline V gene are PRHDT and FYEKMQ (reference sequence). CDR3 nucleotide sequence: TGTGCCAGCAGCTCCGACAGGGCATATGGCTACACCTTC. This gives the protein CASSSDRAYGYTF. The full variable domain, completed using reference TRBV13 and TRBJ1-2, is AAGVIQSPRHLIKEKRETATLKCYPIPRHDTVYWYQQGPGQDPQFLISFYEKMQSDKGSIPDRFSAQQFSDYHSELNMSSLELGDSALYFCASSSDRAYGYTFGSGTRLTVV.

The chain carries TRBV5-4 and TRBJ2-1; TRBD2 matches 13 bases. With 0 bases clipped from V and 7 bases from J, the junction kept 1 base outside the gene matches. Germline V gene lookup returns CDR1 SGHNT and CDR2 YYREEE (reference sequence). The CDR3 loop spans 15 amino acids. The DNA for the CDR3 is TGTGCCAGCAGCTTGGGGACTAGCGGGAGAAATGAGCAGTTCTTC. It yields the protein CASSLGTSGRNEQFF. Full variable domain (rest looked up from reference TRBV5-4 and TRBJ2-1): ETGVTQSPTHLIKTRGQQVTLRCSSQSGHNTVSWYQQALGQGPQFIFQYYREEENGRGNFPPRFSGLQFPNYSSELNVNALELDDSALYLCASSLGTSGRNEQFFGPGTRLTVL.

The chain recombines TRBV7-9 with TRBJ2-7; 8 nucleotides agree with TRBD1. Germline CDR1 is SEHNR and CDR2 is FQNEAQ (reference sequence). This CDR3 comprises 14 residues. V gave up 3 bases and J gave up 5 bases; unmatched junction bases: 6. For the CDR3, the DNA is TGTGCCAGCAGCTTGACAGGGGTTGGGGACGAGCAGTACTTC. It encodes CASSLTGVGDEQYF.

The chain links TRBV11-2 to TRBJ1-2; a weak D match, TRBD1 (5 bases). The CDR3 spans 15 residues. The germline V gene encodes CDR1 SGHAT and CDR2 FQNNGV. Deletions cut 4 bases from V and 4 bases from J, with 16 bases between. CDR3 region: CASSSGGAGRYGYTF. The CDR3 bases are TGTGCCAGCAGCTCCGGAGGGGCCGGACGCTATGGCTACACCTTC.

This rearrangement joins TRBV6-6 to TRBJ1-4; no clear D gene. Per the germline V gene, CDR1 is MNHNY and CDR2 is SVGAGI (reference sequence). Trimming pared 8 bases from V and 7 bases from J, leaving 17 bases between. The CDR3 is 14 residues long. In DNA form, the CDR3 reads TGTGCCAGCGAAGGAGACCACCAGAGTGAAAAACTGTTTTTT. It codes for CASEGDHQSEKLFF.

A few counts support this clone. The CDR3 loop is CAWNLVRARGTIYF. The CDR3 DNA reads as TGTGCCTGGAATCTAGTCCGGGCTCGGGGCACCATATATTTT. This chain links TRBV30 with TRBJ1-3; D ambiguous. Deletions cut 4 bases from V and 9 bases from J, with 19 bases between. Germline lookup yields CDR1 GTSNPN and CDR2 SVGIG (reference sequence). The CDR3 has 14 amino acids. The variable domain in full, completed from reference TRBV30 and TRBJ1-3, reads SQTIHQWPATLVQPVGSPLSLECTVEGTSNPNLYWYRQAAGRGLQLLFYSVGIGQISSEVPQNLSASRPQDRQFILSSKKLLLSDSGFYLCAWNLVRARGTIYFGEGSWLTVV.

J is TRBJ1-1 and V is TRBV5-1; 7 bases match TRBD1. CDR3 length: 15 amino acids. Germline V gene lookup returns CDR1 SGHRS and CDR2 YFSETQ. V was pared by 7 bases and J by 1 base, with 10 bases of the junction left unmatched. CDR3 in amino acids: CASSKTDRKNTEAFF. CDR3 in DNA: TGCGCCAGCTCAAAGACGGACAGGAAGAACACTGAAGCTTTCTTT.

This rearrangement joins TRBV27 to TRBJ2-7; tentative D call: TRBD2 (7 bases). The CDR3 runs 14 residues. Trimming took off 3 bases at V and 5 bases at J, with 14 bases between the two ends. Germline CDR1 MNHEY, CDR2 SMNVEV (reference sequence). The CDR3 nucleotides are TGTGCCAGCAGTTTTGTAGGGGGGAGGGACGAGCAGTACTTC. Protein product: CASSFVGGRDEQYF.

The V gene is TRBV7-9, the J gene TRBJ1-2; no clear D gene. Germline assignment: CDR1 SEHNR and CDR2 FQNEAQ (reference sequence). Trimming pared 0 bases from V and 4 bases from J, leaving 9 bases between. There are 14 residues in the CDR3. CDR3: CASSLAAASYGYTF. In DNA form, the CDR3 reads TGTGCCAGCAGCTTAGCAGCGGCCAGCTATGGCTACACCTTC.

The rearrangement links TRBV4-1 to TRBJ2-7, with TRBD2 matching 11 bases. V shed 4 bases, J shed 2 bases, and the junction held 13 bases outside the gene matches. Germline CDR1 and CDR2: MGHRA and YSYEKL. The length of the CDR3 is 18 residues. The CDR3 DNA follows: TGCGCCAGCAGCCCCCCTGACGGGCTAGCGGGAGGCACCTACGAGCAGTACTTC. This translates into CASSPPDGLAGGTYEQYF.

This clone was detected only once. The V call is TRBV18, the J call TRBJ1-2; 7 positions agree with TRBD1. Looked up from germline, CDR1 is KGHSH and CDR2 is LQKENI. Trimming took 6 bases from V and 2 from J; bases not matched to a gene: 9. The length of the CDR3 is 15 residues. The CDR3 is CASSYSTGQNYGYTF. CDR3 bases: TGTGCCAGCTCTTACAGTACGGGACAGAACTATGGCTACACCTTC.

J is TRBJ1-5 and V is TRBV10-3, with TRBD1 as a possible D gene (5 bases). The germline V and J ends were trimmed by 0 bases and 7 bases, with 16 bases remaining between them. The V gene's germline CDR1 is ENHRY and CDR2 SYGVKD. CDR3 size: 16 residues. CDR3 protein: CAISESGTPRRQPQHF. The CDR3 DNA reads as TGTGCCATCAGTGAGTCCGGGACTCCTAGGCGCCAGCCCCAGCATTTT.

This chain connects TRBV9 to TRBJ2-3; tentatively, D is TRBD1 (5 bases). CDR3 length equals 16 residues. Trimming pared 2 bases from V and 4 bases from J, leaving 17 bases between. Looked up from germline, CDR1 is SGDLS and CDR2 is YYNGEE. The CDR3 region has the DNA TGTGCCAGCAGCGTGGAAGCAGGGCGAGGTTCAGATACGCAGTATTTT. It yields the protein CASSVEAGRGSDTQYF.

Concerning this clone: Other DNA sequences of this sample code for an identical CDR3. The chain joins TRBV6-5 to TRBJ2-7; 8 nucleotides match TRBD1. CDR1 is MNHEY, CDR2 SVGAGI, per germline. CDR3 size: 15 residues. With V trimmed by 0 bases and J by 4 bases, 5 bases remained unmatched. In nucleotides, the CDR3 is TGTGCCAGCAGTTACTCCGACAGGGGATCGTACGAGCAGTACTTC. Amino acids: CASSYSDRGSYEQYF.

The chain carries TRBV5-1 and TRBJ1-3; D is possibly TRBD1 (5 bases). V was clipped by 4 bases and J by 3 bases, with 17 bases between them. This CDR3 is 16 amino acids long. In germline, CDR1 is SGHRS, CDR2 YFSETQ. The CDR3 loop is CASSPNRQGGGNTIYF. The CDR3 nucleotides read TGCGCCAGCAGCCCCAATCGTCAGGGAGGTGGAAACACCATATATTTT.

The chain has TRBV29-1 and TRBJ1-1; 9 nucleotides line up with TRBD1. Per germline, CDR1 SQVTM and CDR2 ANQGSEA. V lost 6 bases to trimming and J lost 5 bases; unmatched junction nucleotides: 7. The CDR3 totals 13 residues. CDR3 DNA sequence: TGCAGCGTACGACAGGGGGGTCGGACTGAAGCTTTCTTT. Its translation: CSVRQGGRTEAFF.

The chain joins TRBV7-9 to TRBJ2-1; 13 bases match TRBD2. The V segment lost 5 bases and the J segment 7 bases; nucleotides outside the gene matches: 8. Germline assignment: CDR1 SEHNR and CDR2 FQNEAQ (reference sequence). This CDR3 has 16 residues. The CDR3 DNA reads as TGTGCCAGCAGCACAAGACTAGCGGGAGGTCGGAATGAGCAGTTCTTC. Protein sequence: CASSTRLAGGRNEQFF.